These 2 T cell receptor beta chains were sequenced from one sample in a study of T cells in Graves' hyperthyroidism and ophthalmopathy. RNA transcripts served as the template for amplifying TCR beta CDR3 regions. The study used the HTBI primer set for a first-round RT-PCR of the TCR CDR3. TCRdb recomputed calls from the multiplex PCR reads with MiXCR, one row per CDR3 protein. The sample consists of hundreds of thousands of distinct CDR3 sequences, under 15% of them appearing once. The sample was blood. Source of these receptors: a middle-aged woman with Graves' ophthalmopathy.

This clonotype was seen at least ten times. This chain links TRBV20-1 with TRBJ2-5, with D possibly matching TRBD2 (6 bases). Germline V gene lookup returns CDR1 DFQATT and CDR2 SNEGSKA (reference sequence). This CDR3 is 13 amino acids long. Between the trimmed V and J ends, which lost 6 bases and 5 bases, there was a span of 16 bases. The CDR3 DNA is TGCAGTGCCCAACTTCCGGGAGCTGAGACCCAGTACTTC. Translated: CSAQLPGAETQYF.

This clonotype was detected ten times or more. The genes are TRBV28 and TRBJ2-5; unclear D gene. This CDR3 comprises 12 residues. Germline V CDR1 and CDR2: MDHEN, SYDVKM. V was clipped by 7 bases and J by 4 bases, with 10 bases between them. The CDR3 is CASTIIGETQYF. As DNA, the CDR3 is TGTGCCAGCACGATAATAGGAGAGACCCAGTACTTC. Looking up the rest from reference TRBV28 and TRBJ2-5 gives the full variable domain: DVKVTQSSRYLVKRTGEKVFLECVQDMDHENMFWYRQDPGLGLRLIYFSYDVKMKEKGDIPEGYSVSREKKERFSLILESASTNQTSMYLCASTIIGETQYFGPGTRLLVL.